The 21 T cell receptor beta chains listed next were all sequenced from one sample in a study of T cells after yellow fever vaccination. TCRdb reprocessed the 5' RACE reads with MiXCR, giving one entry per CDR3 protein. The data contain about 400,000 distinct CDR3 sequences, 6.2% of them seen just once; the ten biggest clones take up about 15%. Sequenced material: PBMCs, taken 5 days after the yellow fever booster vaccination. These receptors originate from a man under 40 who received the YFV17D yellow fever vaccine.

V is TRBV20-1 and J is TRBJ1-5; D uncertain. Germline V lookup: CDR1 DFQATT, CDR2 SNEGSKA (reference sequence). This CDR3 contains 15 residues. The ends were cut back, 2 bases at V and 5 bases at J, with 16 bases in the middle. The CDR3 sequence is CSARLRGTPDQPQHF. CDR3 nucleotide sequence: TGCAGTGCTAGATTGCGGGGTACACCAGATCAGCCCCAGCATTTT.

The chain links TRBV6-1 to TRBJ2-7; 7 bases line up with TRBD1. The V and J ends lost 9 bases and 2 bases, in that order; junction bases with no gene match: 7. The CDR3 extends over 13 amino acids. Germline CDR1 MNHNS, CDR2 SASEGT. CDR3 coding DNA: TGTGCCAGTCGGACAGGCCTCCCCTACGAGCAGTACTTC. Protein product: CASRTGLPYEQYF.

This clonotype was found many times. The rearrangement joins TRBV6-5 to TRBJ2-7; 7 nucleotides align to TRBD1. The J segment lost 3 bases and the V segment lost 4 bases, leaving 12 bases of the junction unmatched. Germline assignment: CDR1 MNHEY and CDR2 SVGAGI. CDR3 size: 16 residues. CDR3 DNA: TGTGCCAGCAGTTCTAAGAAGAGTAGGGGGCTCTACGAGCAGTACTTC. This gives the protein CASSSKKSRGLYEQYF.

V usage is TRBV18 and J usage is TRBJ2-1; 8 bases are a match to TRBD2. The CDR3 consists of 14 residues. The V gene's germline CDR1 is KGHSH and CDR2 LQKENI. V trimming: 3 bases; J trimming: 9 bases; junction bases outside the gene matches: 7. The CDR3 loop reads CASSPGLVESEQFF. CDR3 nucleotide sequence: TGTGCCAGCTCACCGGGACTAGTCGAAAGTGAGCAGTTCTTC.

The rearrangement uses TRBV5-1 and TRBJ2-7; D might be TRBD2 (6 bases). This CDR3 region has 14 residues. The V gene lost 9 bases and the J gene lost 3 bases, with 19 bases spanning the gap. Germline loops: CDR1 SGHRS, CDR2 YFSETQ. Here the CDR3 DNA reads TGCGCCACCTCAAGTGGGGACTCTTTCTACGAGCAGTACTTC. Translating it yields CATSSGDSFYEQYF.

The genes are TRBV7-2 and TRBJ2-7; 10 nucleotides agree with TRBD1. The length of the CDR3 is 14 residues. Germline loops: CDR1 SGHTA, CDR2 FQGNSA. J was trimmed by 5 bases and V by 4 bases; bases with no gene match: 5. CDR3 region: CASSWTGGGHEQYF. DNA for the CDR3: TGTGCCAGCAGCTGGACAGGGGGGGGACACGAGCAGTACTTC.

This clonotype has just a few counts. The V and J genes are TRBV12-3 or TRBV12-4 and TRBJ2-5; 11 bases map to TRBD1. CDR3 size: 15 residues. The V and J ends lost 3 bases and 5 bases, in that order; junction bases with no gene match: 5. The CDR3 region has the DNA TGTGCCAGCAGTTTTTGGACAGGGGGCTCGGAGACCCAGTACTTC. As protein: CASSFWTGGSETQYF.

The CDR3 DNA is TGTGCCAGCAGCTTATATCGCCCGACAGTCTACCAAGAGACCCAGTACTTC. Translating it yields CASSLYRPTVYQETQYF. V usage is TRBV11-2 and J usage is TRBJ2-5, with D possibly matching TRBD1 (5 bases). The V end lost 2 bases, the J end lost 0 bases, and 16 bases lay between the germline ends. This CDR3 region has 17 residues. Germline CDR1 SGHAT, CDR2 FQNNGV.

This clonotype was seen a handful of times. This sequence joins TRBV20-1 and TRBJ2-6, with D possibly called TRBD1 or TRBD2 (6 bases each). CDR1 is DFQATT, CDR2 SNEGSKA, per germline (reference sequence). This CDR3 region has 17 residues. V was pared by 3 bases and J by 0 bases, with 15 bases between. The CDR3 coding sequence is TGCAGTGCTAGGAAAGGGGGGTCTAGCTCTGGGGCCAACGTCCTGACTTTC. Amino acid sequence: CSARKGGSSSGANVLTF.

This clonotype has just a few counts. The V call is TRBV20-1, the J call TRBJ2-2; D might be TRBD1 (5 bases). CDR1 and CDR2 (germline): DFQATT, SNEGSKA (reference sequence). The CDR3 is 13 amino acids. V lost 0 bases to trimming and J lost 5 bases, with 7 bases between them. The CDR3, as DNA: TGCAGTGCTAGAGATTCAGGGACCGGGGAGCTGTTTTTT. This encodes CSARDSGTGELFF.

Only a few counts were recorded for this clonotype. This sequence joins TRBV3-1 and TRBJ2-7, with a tentative D call TRBD2 (5 bases). V lost 3 bases and J lost 0, with 9 bases in between. The CDR3 length is 14 residues. Germline V gene sequence: CDR1 LGHDT, CDR2 YNNKEL (reference sequence). CDR3 DNA sequence: TGTGCCAGCAGCCACGAGGGATACTCCTACGAGCAGTACTTC. This translates into CASSHEGYSYEQYF.

V gene TRBV18 combines with J gene TRBJ2-3; 9 nucleotides line up with TRBD2. The CDR3 consists of 14 residues. Germline loops: CDR1 KGHSH, CDR2 LQKENI. With V trimmed by 8 bases and J by 2 bases, 5 bases remained unmatched. The CDR3 here is CASRLAGATDTQYF. In nucleotides, the CDR3 is TGTGCCAGCCGCTTAGCGGGAGCCACAGATACGCAGTATTTT.

The V call is TRBV3-1, the J call TRBJ2-7; 9 bases align to TRBD2. V was clipped by 1 base and J by 6 bases; unmatched bases: 13. Germline CDR1 is LGHDT and CDR2 is YNNKEL (reference sequence). CDR3 length equals 17 residues. This CDR3 is CASSQGASAGGLGEQYF. As DNA, the CDR3 is TGTGCCAGCAGCCAAGGGGCCTCAGCGGGAGGCTTAGGCGAGCAGTACTTC.

This clonotype showed up just a few times. The chain recombines TRBV7-6 with TRBJ1-1; D is unresolved. The CDR3 loop spans 12 amino acids. Germline loops: CDR1 SGHVS, CDR2 FNYEAQ. The germline V and J ends were trimmed by 4 bases and 8 bases, with 11 bases remaining between them. DNA of the CDR3: TGTGCCAGCAGCTCCCATGAGACGGAAGCTTTCTTT. Protein product: CASSSHETEAFF.

This clonotype was recorded many times. The gene calls are TRBV6-1 and TRBJ2-3; the D gene is possibly TRBD2 (6 bases). Germline V gene data show CDR1 as MNHNS and CDR2 as SASEGT. Between the trimmed V and J ends, which lost 6 bases and 0 bases, there was a span of 16 bases. This CDR3 is built from 16 residues. The CDR3 protein is CASSRGMTPSTDTQYF. In DNA, the CDR3 is TGTGCCAGCAGCCGCGGGATGACTCCTAGCACAGATACGCAGTATTTT.

This clonotype was detected only a few times. The rearrangement links TRBV7-2 to TRBJ2-7; TRBD2 matches 13 bases. CDR1 is SGHTA and CDR2 is FQGNSA in the germline V gene. This CDR3 has 19 residues. The V and J ends lost 3 bases and 0 bases, in that order; junction bases with no gene match: 11. CDR3 amino acids: CASSFTQTSGRLSSYEQYF. CDR3 DNA: TGTGCCAGCAGCTTCACTCAGACTAGCGGGAGGTTGAGCTCCTACGAGCAGTACTTC.

The chain links TRBV29-1 to TRBJ2-1; TRBD1 matches at 7 bases. Germline CDR1 and CDR2: SQVTM and ANQGSEA. V was pared by 6 bases and J by 0 bases, with 5 bases of the junction left unmatched. This CDR3 contains 14 residues. This chain's CDR3 is CSVLDRASYNEQFF. Written as DNA, the CDR3 is TGCAGCGTGCTAGACAGGGCCTCCTACAATGAGCAGTTCTTC.

As for this clonotype: This could be a read error, since a much larger clone is one nucleotide away. V and J are TRBV15 and TRBJ2-7, with D possibly TRBD2 on 5 matching bases. Trimming removed 3 bases from V and 1 base from J, with 10 bases in between. Germline CDR1 LNHNV, CDR2 YYDKDF (reference sequence). The CDR3 totals 14 residues. The CDR3 reads CATSRRVLSYEQYF. CDR3 DNA sequence: TGTGCCACCAGCAGGAGGGTGTTATCCTACGAGCAGTACTTC. The variable domain in full, completed from reference TRBV15 and TRBJ2-7, reads DAMVIQNPRYQVTQFGKPVTLSCSQTLNHNVMYWYQQKSSQAPKLLFHYYDKDFNNEADTPDNFQSRRPNTSFCFLDIRSPGLGDTAMYLCATSRRVLSYEQYFGPGTRLTVT.

The chain has TRBV7-8 and TRBJ2-5, with a weak D call TRBD2 (6 bases). From germline, CDR1 is SGHVS and CDR2 FQNEAQ. Between the trimmed V and J ends, which lost 3 bases and 3 bases, there was a span of 17 bases. The CDR3 spans 16 residues. The CDR3: CASSFWRVAAKETQYF. For the CDR3, the DNA is TGTGCCAGCAGCTTTTGGAGGGTAGCGGCCAAAGAGACCCAGTACTTC.

This sequence joins TRBV9 and TRBJ2-5, with D uncertain. The ends were cut back, 0 bases at V and 4 bases at J, with 10 bases in the middle. CDR1 and CDR2 from the germline V gene are SGDLS and YYNGEE. The CDR3 is 14 residues long. In DNA, the CDR3 is TGTGCCAGCAGCGTAGAAGGGTTGCGAGAGACCCAGTACTTC. Protein sequence: CASSVEGLRETQYF.

This clonotype was seen a few times. The chain recombines TRBV29-1 with TRBJ1-2, with no clear D. The CDR3 is 11 residues long. The germline V gene encodes CDR1 SQVTM and CDR2 ANQGSEA. The germline V and J ends were trimmed by 4 bases and 5 bases, with 8 bases remaining between them. CDR3 loop: CSVASGYGYTF. Here the CDR3 DNA reads TGCAGCGTTGCTTCGGGTTATGGCTACACCTTC.